This entry concerns a single TCR beta chain. Its antigen has not been determined. Base quality data are lacking; no much larger clone is found one base away. The germline V and J ends show losses of 6 bases and 4 bases respectively, and no gene match explains 9 bases of the junction. Via the germline V gene, CDR1 is MRHNA and CDR2 SNTAGT. From the cysteine up to the phenylalanine, the CDR3 has a length of 15 residues. The read is trimmed to its CDR3 DNA, 45 bases read in frame from base 1. To prepare the library, the immunoSEQ multiplex PCR assay was applied. The multiplex PCR relied on a mix of 60 forward primers for TCR Vbeta segments and 13 reverse primers for TCR Jbeta segments. Amplification of the CDR3 region of rearranged TCR beta genes was performed with a multiplex PCR assay on genomic DNA. The amplified TCR beta libraries were sequenced on the Illumina HiSeq System as 87-base-pair reads. The study's processing was this. In a later analysis, approximately 74 million unique TCR beta chains were counted across the roughly 670 repertoires, and about 9.9 million of these chains were shared by at least two donors. To remove PCR and sequencing errors, raw reads were error-corrected and collapsed into unique sequences using a nearest-neighbor algorithm that merged closely related sequences. CDR3 sequences were aligned to IMGT reference sequences to assign V, D and J gene segments. For a sequence to be retained, at least a six-nucleotide match to both a V gene segment and a J gene segment was required. A rearrangement was called productive if the CDR3 had no stop codons and remained in frame with V and J, and every other rearrangement was called non-productive. Following IMGT convention, CDR3 was defined as the stretch from the second conserved V-encoded cysteine to the conserved J-encoded phenylalanine. Sequences without an unambiguous match to a single V gene segment were excluded from the earlier analysis of 500 to 700 of the donors. An earlier analysis of approximately 590 of the donors called V segments functional above 56.7% productive rearrangements and segregating when the between-donor standard deviation exceeded 5%. A statistical classification framework was developed to diagnose cytomegalovirus status using the catalog of TCR beta chain sequences. In a later analysis, V and J genes were assigned by comparing TCR nucleotide sequences against IMGT/GENE-DB human TR gene sequences. Using the TCRdist pipeline, a later analysis assigned CDR3 sequences along with most-parsimonious VDJ recombination scenarios. A later analysis defined each TCR beta chain by its CDR3 amino acid sequence plus V-gene family, and excluded reads lacking a unique V-gene family. To address suspected cross-contamination and a sequencing artifact, a later analysis removed some 620 highly shared, low-generation-probability nucleotide sequences. In a later analysis, a clonal expansion index was calculated for each public chain from normalized within-repertoire ranks of inferred template counts. In a later analysis, generation probabilities were computed with a VDJ recombination model fitted to out-of-frame rearrangements, and the resulting probabilities were checked against IGoR. In a later analysis, hypergeometric tests were used to score TCR-TCR, TCR-HLA and TCR-CMV co-occurrence, with a repertoire-size bias correction applied to TCR pairs. To estimate false discovery rates, a later analysis permuted the HLA or CMV assignments 20 times. In a later analysis, co-occurring TCRs were grouped with DBSCAN, and TCRdist sequence similarity was added when clustering was performed within HLA-allele-positive subsets. For co-occurrence clustering, repertoires with fewer than 30,000 or more than 120,000 public chains were excluded, along with several repertoires with anomalous nucleotide sharing. TCRdb provides this immuneACCESS table in a form limited to in-frame rearrangements. Some clones are lacking; in checked studies, under half of them reflect an unresolved V gene, and why the rest are absent is not known. V and J calls and clone size come straight from that table; D and trimming were deduced from the DNA. The sample table records 95,000 to 110,000 clones; 60% to 85% of these occur just once. In total, the top ten clones hold 3.5% to 4.5% of the sample.

The cohort was made up of approximately 700 healthy bone marrow donors. All cohort members were sampled while nominally healthy, although unrecorded immune exposures were likely present. The donor was CMV seropositive and belonged to the group of 250 to 300 seropositive cohort members. A peripheral blood sample was collected from each donor, and TCR beta sequencing was performed on peripheral blood mononuclear cells. The Qiagen DNeasy Blood Extraction Kit was used to extract genomic DNA from the blood cell samples. These data are taken from a study of cytomegalovirus exposure and HLA in healthy donors (dated by TCRdb to 2015 to 2018). Context from the whole study: In an earlier analysis of 587 of the donors, 276 Gb of sequence data and 95 million to 130 million unique TCR beta sequences from roughly 180 million T cells were reported. In a later genetic analysis, genome-wide SNP genotypes for about 65% of the roughly 670 donors were used, and that subset was treated as a discovery cohort. An earlier analysis of approximately 580 of the donors used high-throughput TCR beta sequencing to judge whether each TCR beta V gene segment behaved as functional or pseudogenic. To study patterns of TCR occurrence, a later analysis re-analyzed previously published TCR beta repertoires from around 700 donors and added high-resolution HLA genotyping. The study combined high-throughput TCR immunosequencing, statistical association of individual TCRs with disease status, and machine learning to predict cytomegalovirus infection status. Across 398 genotyped donors of the cohort, an average of 235,054 unique TCR beta nucleotide sequences per donor were sequenced, and approximately 19% of those sequences were non-productive. The number of typed donors differed by locus: about 629-640 for A, B, C, DRB1 and DQB1; some 540 for DQA1; 606 for DPA1; and roughly 470 for DPB1. Alongside the repertoire data, information on donor age, sex, ethnicity and CMV serostatus was compiled. Roughly five DR-DQ haplotypes were handled as single units for association and clustering, since linkage in the cohort was strong. Rather than drawing on any new phenotypic data, the later analysis identified candidate immune exposures from TCR beta sequences and the way those sequences occurred across donors. In addition to the first cohort of roughly 670 subjects, a separate validation cohort of 120 different subjects was used. Every discovery cohort repertoire had been produced on one sequencing platform. The genetic ancestry cluster associated with self-reported Caucasian donors included 65% to 90% of the 300 to 400 genotyped donors. HLA typing included class I and class II loci at four-digit resolution. The T cell repertoires of some 700 subjects were profiled by immunosequencing and related to cytomegalovirus serostatus. Approximately 310 gigabases of sequencing data and approximately 91 million unique TCR sequences made up an early release that covered over 550 HLA-typed donors. The aim of the study was to test whether cataloging public T cell receptors could identify signatures of past pathogen exposure.

What the study reported, not specific to this receptor: A group of highly shared sequence variants was considered likely to be a technical artifact of the sequencing pipeline. In a later analysis, several top co-occurrence clusters were reported to appear linked to parvovirus B19, influenza, CMV and Epstein-Barr virus. Linkage disequilibrium might explain the correlated functional status among segregating V segments, but an unknown experimental factor could not be excluded. In this cohort, only TCR beta chains were sequenced, and detectable features were limited by the absence of alpha or paired-chain data. V-gene and J-gene trimming of TCR beta chains was associated with a missense DCLRE1C variant in a later genetic analysis, and the association was replicated in an independent cohort. Because the 87-base-pair reads could not distinguish some IMGT-functional V segments, including TRBV6-2 and TRBV6-3, those segments were excluded. A total of fewer than 200 TCR beta chains were listed by the study as associated with cytomegalovirus. Most CMV-associated TCR beta chains appeared to be HLA-restricted in a later analysis, and the HLA associations seemed to be driven largely by CMV exposure. Because counts were too low, roughly 17 rarely observed V segments, including chromosome 9 orphons, were left out of the earlier analysis of 587 of the donors. Because HLA typing was missing for some donors at each locus, association tests included only the typed subset. According to the authors, the approach could potentially be generalized to other disease states and immunological phenotypes. In an earlier analysis of approximately 600 of the donors, most TCR beta V segments were observed in productive rearrangements about 90% or about 30% of the time, broadly matching IMGT annotations. Across donors, most TCR sequences were observed very rarely, whereas some public TCRs were present in many individuals. The presence/absence analyses assumed that sequencing depth was roughly uniform across donors, and that assumption may not be true. Immune exposure information for the cohort was limited to CMV serostatus. In a later analysis, HLA-associated TCR beta chains were found to be more clonally expanded and to have lower generation probabilities than equally common non-associated chains. In vitro tests confirmed that three of the cytomegalovirus-associated TCR beta chains recognize cytomegalovirus antigens. A later analysis associated some 17,000 TCR beta sequences with specific HLA alleles at a false discovery rate of 0.05. A further reported finding was that TCR beta sequences accurately predicted the HLA-A and HLA-B alleles for most subjects in the first cohort. In both the original and validation cohorts, the classifier was reported to diagnose cytomegalovirus status with high specificity and sensitivity. In a later analysis, TCR association rates were found to vary across HLA loci, with the most associated TCRs seen for DRB1 alleles and the fewest for HLA-C alleles. When HLA alleles, especially DR and DQ, strongly co-occurred, attributing TCR associations to individual alleles was difficult. In a later genetic analysis, fewer N-insertions in productive TCRs were reported among donors in an Asian-associated ancestry cluster than the roughly 670-donor mean.

The sequenced sample consisted of PBMCs. The chain is assembled from TRBV6-4 and TRBJ2-3; TRBD2 fits 8 bases in the junction. The clonotype comes from a man between 50 and 59 years old in good health and CMV-seropositive. The CDR3 region has the sequence CASRETGGPADTQYF. The nucleotide sequence reads TGTGCCAGCAGGGAGACGGGAGGGCCCGCAGATACGCAGTATTTT.